This T cell receptor beta chain was profiled in a study of blood T cells in healthy people across ages. A note on this clonotype: A read error may produce the germline difference seen at one junction end.

It was with a sample-barcoded 5' primer and a J-beta primer mix that a second PCR of roughly 6 to 12 cycles was run. MiXCR was run by TCRdb on the 5' RACE reads, yielding one entry per CDR3 protein. The table lists around 1.7 million distinct CDR3 sequences, approximately 28% of them singletons. The length of the CDR3 is 15 residues. The sequencing sample was made of blood. This TCR was recovered from a woman aged 25 to 39 in good health. The rearrangement links TRBV12-3 or TRBV12-4 to TRBJ2-3; D call uncertain. CDR3 in amino acids: CAGSFHGSGTDTQYF. CDR3 coding DNA: TGTGCCGGCAGTTTCCATGGTTCGGGCACAGATACGCAGTATTTT.